Presented here are 29 T cell receptor beta chains from one specimen sequenced in a study of regulatory T cells in long-lasting Graves disease. According to the study, TCR beta libraries were built with iRepertoire HTBI primers and CDR3-region Arm-PCR. TCRdb reanalysed the multiplex PCR reads using MiXCR and keeps one entry per CDR3 protein. The table shows 450,000 to 650,000 distinct CDR3 sequences, with 15% to 20% occurring only once. Time point in this sample: newly diagnosed GD, antithyroid drugs for less than 3 months. Researchers made the TCR library from RNA that was extracted from PBMCs. A further study also used this sample, focusing on T cells in Graves' hyperthyroidism and ophthalmopathy.

The sample in question was peripheral blood mononuclear cells (PBMCs), obtained at new diagnosis, from a patient treated with antithyroid drugs. Receptor source: a woman aged 35 to 60 with Graves disease.

V and J are TRBV7-9 and TRBJ2-3; D is undetermined. The ends were cut back, 7 bases at V and 0 bases at J, with 5 bases in the middle. Germline assignment: CDR1 SEHNR and CDR2 FQNEAQ (reference sequence). There are 12 residues in the CDR3. In nucleotides, the CDR3 is TGTGCCAGCACGGTTAGCACAGATACGCAGTATTTT. This encodes CASTVSTDTQYF.

The chain recombines TRBV7-2 with TRBJ2-7; 8 bases agree with TRBD1. This CDR3 is built from 16 residues. Germline-derived CDR1 and CDR2 are SGHTA and FQGNSA. The junction had 14 bases not matched to a gene; V was cut back by 8 bases and J by 2 bases. CDR3 residues: CASSGDRRVQTYEQYF. The CDR3 coding sequence is TGTGCCAGCTCGGGGGACAGGAGGGTTCAAACCTACGAGCAGTACTTC. Drawing the rest from reference TRBV7-2 and TRBJ2-7, the complete variable domain is GAGVSQSPSNKVTEKGKDVELRCDPISGHTALYWYRQSLGQGLEFLIYFQGNSAPDKSGLPSDRFSAERTGGSVSTLTIQRTQQEDSAVYLCASSGDRRVQTYEQYFGPGTRLTVT.

The V call is TRBV6-1, the J call TRBJ1-5, with D maybe TRBD1 (5 bases). The germline gives CDR1 MNHNS, CDR2 SASEGT. Between the trimmed V and J ends, which lost 4 bases and 4 bases, there was a span of 17 bases. The CDR3 has 16 residues. DNA of the CDR3: TGTGCCAGCAGTGCCGCCAGGCCCGGGGCAAATCAGCCCCAGCATTTT. Translation gives CASSAARPGANQPQHF.

This clonotype has only a few counts. The J gene is TRBJ1-1, the V gene TRBV20-1, with TRBD1 matching 8 bases. CDR1 and CDR2 from the germline V gene are DFQATT and SNEGSKA (reference sequence). The CDR3 contains 15 residues. With V trimmed by 6 bases and J by 0 bases, 9 bases remained unmatched. The CDR3 spells CSAYQGAGMNTEAFF. The CDR3 DNA follows: TGCAGTGCGTATCAGGGGGCTGGCATGAACACTGAAGCTTTCTTT.

The CDR3 DNA is TGTGCCAGCAGCTTAGAGAGGGGGGTGGATGAGCAGTTCTTC. Translated, it gives CASSLERGVDEQFF. J is TRBJ2-1 and V is TRBV7-6; perhaps D is TRBD1 or TRBD2 (6 bases each). With 1 base removed from V and 8 bases from J, the gap between germline ends came to 12 bases. CDR3 length equals 14 residues. Germline CDR1 SGHVS, CDR2 FNYEAQ.

This clonotype has just a few counts. The rearrangement joins TRBV5-1 to TRBJ2-5; possible D gene TRBD1, 5 bases. Germline lookup yields CDR1 SGHRS and CDR2 YFSETQ. This CDR3 is 15 amino acids long. Trimming cost V 2 bases and J 2 bases, with 13 bases left between them. CDR3 sequence reads: CASSFGQGLQETQYF. DNA of the CDR3: TGCGCCAGCAGCTTTGGGCAGGGATTGCAAGAGACCCAGTACTTC. The complete variable domain, with remaining parts taken from reference TRBV5-1 and TRBJ2-5, reads KAGVTQTPRYLIKTRGQQVTLSCSPISGHRSVSWYQQTPGQGLQFLFEYFSETQRNKGNFPGRFSGRQFSNSRSEMNVSTLELGDSALYLCASSFGQGLQETQYFGPGTRLLVL.

This clonotype was picked up many times. This chain joins TRBV7-2 and TRBJ1-1; D gene ambiguous. CDR1 and CDR2 (germline): SGHTA, FQGNSA. The CDR3 length is 15 residues. The germline V and J ends were trimmed by 0 bases and 0 bases, with 8 bases remaining between them. CDR3 residues: CASSLAPSMNTEAFF. CDR3 sequence (DNA): TGTGCCAGCAGCTTAGCTCCCAGCATGAACACTGAAGCTTTCTTT. Using reference TRBV7-2 and TRBJ1-1 for the parts outside the CDR3, the full variable domain is GAGVSQSPSNKVTEKGKDVELRCDPISGHTALYWYRQSLGQGLEFLIYFQGNSAPDKSGLPSDRFSAERTGGSVSTLTIQRTQQEDSAVYLCASSLAPSMNTEAFFGQGTRLTVV.

This clonotype was counted at least ten times. The V and J genes are TRBV7-8 and TRBJ1-1, with D tentatively TRBD1 (6 bases). V dropped 4 bases and J dropped 5 bases, with 11 bases sitting between them. The CDR3 spans 13 residues. Germline assignment: CDR1 SGHVS and CDR2 FQNEAQ. In nucleotides, the CDR3 is TGTGCCAGCAGCTATGGACAGAAGACTGAAGCTTTCTTT. Translated, it gives CASSYGQKTEAFF.

This clonotype has a handful of counts. The chain carries TRBV7-6 and TRBJ2-2, with 8 positions matching TRBD1. The CDR3 consists of 17 residues. CDR1 is SGHVS, CDR2 FNYEAQ, per germline. The junction had 6 bases not matched to a gene; V was cut back by 2 bases and J by 1 base. The CDR3 DNA follows: TGTGCCAGCAGCTTACTGGTCGGGACAGGGAACACCGGGGAGCTGTTTTTT. It translates to CASSLLVGTGNTGELFF.

This clonotype was seen at least ten times. The rearrangement joins TRBV10-1 to TRBJ1-2; D remains ambiguous. The V end was cut by 3 bases, the J end by 0 bases, with 5 bases between. CDR1 and CDR2 (germline): WNHNN, SYGVQD (reference sequence). This CDR3 is 13 amino acids long. In DNA, the CDR3 is TGCGCCAGCAGTGAAGGGACTAACTATGGCTACACCTTC. It yields the protein CASSEGTNYGYTF.

This clonotype came up many times. The chain has TRBV2 and TRBJ2-4; 9 nucleotides align to TRBD1. CDR3 length: 14 residues. Germline trimming cut 7 bases from V and 7 bases from J; bases unmatched to any gene: 8. Germline V gene sequence: CDR1 SNHLY, CDR2 FYNNEI. The CDR3: CASTQGTGWNIQYF. CDR3 DNA: TGTGCCAGCACCCAAGGGACAGGGTGGAACATTCAGTACTTC.

The V call is TRBV20-1, the J call TRBJ1-5, with 8 bases fitting TRBD1. Germline CDR1 is DFQATT and CDR2 is SNEGSKA (reference sequence). The CDR3 is 15 residues long. The junction had 8 bases not matched to a gene; V was cut back by 6 bases and J by 1 base. CDR3 sequence: CSANRGGTSNQPQHF. The CDR3 bases are TGCAGTGCGAACAGGGGGGGGACGAGCAATCAGCCCCAGCATTTT.

This clonotype has ten or more counts. The CDR3 DNA is TGTGCCAGCAGTGTCGACAGGGAAGAGACCCAGTACTTC. Translated, it gives CASSVDREETQYF. The chain uses TRBV6-2 or TRBV6-3 and TRBJ2-5; 7 bases align to TRBD1. The V gene end was trimmed by 5 bases and the J gene end by 3 bases; junction bases not matched to a gene: 3. This CDR3 has 13 amino acids. Germline V gene sequence: CDR1 MNHEY, CDR2 SVGEGT.

This chain joins TRBV6-5 and TRBJ1-5, with D perhaps matching TRBD1 (6 bases). CDR1 is MNHEY, CDR2 SVGAGI, per germline. The CDR3 is 19 residues long. The ends were cut back, 0 bases at V and 4 bases at J, with 22 bases in the middle. Here the CDR3 reads CASSYSAGTRKMVNQPQHF. The DNA for the CDR3 is TGTGCCAGCAGTTACTCGGCCGGGACACGAAAGATGGTAAATCAGCCCCAGCATTTT.

The sample holds a few counts of this clonotype. This chain's CDR3 is CASSRASSPSGYTF. CDR3 nucleotide sequence: TGTGCCAGCAGCCGAGCCAGCAGTCCTAGTGGCTACACCTTC. The V and J genes are TRBV3-1 and TRBJ1-2; D gene unclear. The germline V gene has CDR1 LGHDT and CDR2 YNNKEL (reference sequence). V lost 4 bases and J lost 7, with 16 bases in between. The CDR3 consists of 14 residues. The full variable domain, completed using reference TRBV3-1 and TRBJ1-2, is DTAVSQTPKYLVTQMGNDKSIKCEQNLGHDTMYWYKQDSKKFLKIMFSYNNKELIINETVPNRFSPKSPDKAHLNLHINSLELGDSAVYFCASSRASSPSGYTFGSGTRLTVV.

The V call is TRBV6-2 or TRBV6-3, the J call TRBJ1-4; a weak D match, TRBD1 (5 bases). The CDR3 contains 14 residues. With 2 bases removed from V and 1 base from J, the gap between germline ends came to 5 bases. In germline, CDR1 is MNHEY, CDR2 SVGEGT. The CDR3 region has the DNA TGTGCCAGCAGTTACAGGGGAACTAATGAAAAACTGTTTTTT. It codes for CASSYRGTNEKLFF.

This clonotype showed up many times. V is TRBV29-1 and J is TRBJ1-2, with 7 bases matching TRBD1. Per the germline V gene, CDR1 is SQVTM and CDR2 is ANQGSEA. The CDR3 contains 14 residues. V was pared by 0 bases and J by 7 bases, with 8 bases of the junction left unmatched. In nucleotides, the CDR3 is TGCAGCGTTGAAGAAGGCCAGGGGGAAGGTGGCTACACCTTC. This encodes CSVEEGQGEGGYTF.

This clonotype has a count of ten or more. The rearrangement joins TRBV6-1 to TRBJ2-7; TRBD2 agrees at 8 bases. The V gene end was trimmed by 6 bases and the J gene end by 1 base; junction bases not matched to a gene: 2. Germline V gene data show CDR1 as MNHNS and CDR2 as SASEGT. The length of the CDR3 is 13 residues. The CDR3 is CASRGTSSYEQYF. The CDR3 region has the DNA TGTGCCAGCAGGGGGACTAGTTCCTACGAGCAGTACTTC.

The chain combines TRBV29-1 with TRBJ2-5, with D possibly matching TRBD1 (5 bases). The CDR3 runs to 15 residues. Germline values: CDR1 SQVTM, CDR2 ANQGSEA. Trimming shortened V by 7 bases and J by 0 bases, and 18 bases separated the two germline ends. The DNA for the CDR3 is TGCAGCGCCGGTCGGGCAGGGCGAGACCAAGAGACCCAGTACTTC. Amino acids: CSAGRAGRDQETQYF.

This clonotype was seen repeatedly, ten times or more. The chain joins TRBV5-5 to TRBJ1-6, with 7 bases matching TRBD1. The CDR3 extends over 15 amino acids. Germline lookup yields CDR1 SGHKS and CDR2 YYEKEE (reference sequence). The ends lost 0 bases at V and 11 bases at J; junction bases unmatched: 8. DNA for the CDR3: TGTGCCAGCAGCTTGGCGGCAGGGGGGGAGACACCCCTCCACTTT. Protein: CASSLAAGGETPLHF.

CDR3 DNA: TGTGCCAGCAGCTTACCCAATTCAGGACAGGGCTATGGCTACACCTTC. This translates into CASSLPNSGQGYGYTF. The rearrangement joins TRBV7-9 to TRBJ1-2; 8 bases match TRBD1. Per the germline V gene, CDR1 is SEHNR and CDR2 is FQNEAQ (reference sequence). The CDR3 consists of 16 residues. V lost 2 bases, J lost 4 bases, and 9 bases stayed unmatched. The complete variable domain, with remaining parts taken from reference TRBV7-9 and TRBJ1-2, reads DTGVSQNPRHKITKRGQNVTFRCDPISEHNRLYWYRQTLGQGPEFLTYFQNEAQLEKSRLLSDRFSAERPKGSFSTLEIQRTEQGDSAMYLCASSLPNSGQGYGYTFGSGTRLTVV.

Many counts were recorded for this clonotype. The chain joins TRBV3-1 to TRBJ1-6; D uncertain. The CDR3 consists of 13 residues. V dropped 2 bases and J dropped 14 bases, with 13 bases sitting between them. The germline gives CDR1 LGHDT, CDR2 YNNKEL (reference sequence). This CDR3 is CASSQTGPPALHF. For the CDR3, the DNA is TGTGCCAGCAGCCAAACCGGGCCTCCAGCCCTCCACTTT.

This clonotype was seen only a few times. V is TRBV7-9 and J is TRBJ2-1, with D possibly TRBD1 on 5 matching bases. V was pared by 7 bases and J by 7 bases, with 17 bases between. This CDR3 comprises 14 residues. Germline CDR1 and CDR2: SEHNR and FQNEAQ (reference sequence). The CDR3 DNA reads TGTGCCAGCACTCCAACAAGGGGCCCTAATGAGCAGTTCTTC. Residues: CASTPTRGPNEQFF.

Details on this clonotype: This may arise from a read error, as a much more abundant clone is one base away. This chain joins TRBV6-5 and TRBJ1-2; maybe TRBD1 (6 bases). V was clipped by 2 bases and J by 5 bases, with 12 bases between them. CDR1 MNHEY and CDR2 SVGAGI come from the germline V gene. CDR3 size: 14 residues. CDR3 amino acids: CASSYRATGYGYTF. DNA for the CDR3: TGTGCCAGCAGTTACAGGGCAACAGGGTATGGCTACACCTTC.

The chain links TRBV3-1 to TRBJ1-1; 7 positions match TRBD1. V gave up 0 bases and J gave up 0 bases; unmatched junction bases: 13. Germline values: CDR1 LGHDT, CDR2 YNNKEL (reference sequence). This CDR3 spans 19 amino acids. DNA of the CDR3: TGTGCCAGCAGCCAAGATAGTTCAGTTTCGGGACAGCTGAACACTGAAGCTTTCTTT. It translates to CASSQDSSVSGQLNTEAFF.

This clonotype came up many times. The chain joins TRBV28 to TRBJ1-1; D gene ambiguous. V lost 1 base, J lost 10 bases, and 7 bases lay in between. Germline V gene lookup returns CDR1 MDHEN and CDR2 SYDVKM. The CDR3 totals 11 residues. DNA for the CDR3: TGTGCCAGCAGTTTATCCCGTATAGCTTTCTTT. This translates into CASSLSRIAFF.

This clonotype was observed a handful of times. The chain employs TRBV15 and TRBJ1-5, with 9 bases matching TRBD1. This CDR3 has 17 residues. The V gene end was trimmed by 2 bases and the J gene end by 5 bases; junction bases not matched to a gene: 10. Germline loops: CDR1 LNHNV, CDR2 YYDKDF (reference sequence). The chain's CDR3 is CATSRKGQGLVYQPQHF. The DNA for the CDR3 is TGTGCCACCAGCAGAAAGGGACAGGGCCTTGTCTATCAGCCCCAGCATTTT. Variable domain in full (rest from reference TRBV15 and TRBJ1-5): DAMVIQNPRYQVTQFGKPVTLSCSQTLNHNVMYWYQQKSSQAPKLLFHYYDKDFNNEADTPDNFQSRRPNTSFCFLDIRSPGLGDTAMYLCATSRKGQGLVYQPQHFGDGTRLSIL.

This clonotype was seen many times. The V call is TRBV18, the J call TRBJ1-1; D remains ambiguous. Trimming took off 0 bases at V and 4 bases at J, with 6 bases between the two ends. Germline V gene sequence: CDR1 KGHSH, CDR2 LQKENI. The CDR3 runs 13 residues. The CDR3: CASSPPMSTEAFF. Written as DNA, the CDR3 is TGTGCCAGCTCACCACCGATGTCCACTGAAGCTTTCTTT.

This clonotype was recorded many times. The V gene is TRBV28, the J gene TRBJ2-1, with D perhaps TRBD1 or TRBD2 (5 bases each). With 7 bases removed from V and 1 base from J, the gap between germline ends came to 23 bases. Per the germline V gene, CDR1 is MDHEN and CDR2 is SYDVKM. The CDR3 totals 18 residues. The CDR3 DNA reads TGTGCCAGCACCGAGGGGCCCCCGGACGGACAATCCTACAATGAGCAGTTCTTC. This codes for CASTEGPPDGQSYNEQFF.